One sample yielded the 27 T cell receptor beta chains listed below, sequenced in a study of cytomegalovirus exposure and HLA in healthy donors. Primers: 60 Vbeta forward and 13 Jbeta reverse. The method was immunoSEQ multiplex PCR; TCRdb's version includes in-frame clones alone and lacks a portion of them. The repertoire holds around 92,000 clones, with 65% to 75% as singletons. Specimen: PBMCs. These receptors were collected from a female donor in good health and CMV-seropositive.

This clone was observed many times. The chain is built from TRBV2 and TRBJ2-3; a possible D gene is TRBD2 (5 bases). Per germline, CDR1 SNHLY and CDR2 FYNNEI. The CDR3 consists of 13 residues. V shed 6 bases and J shed 6 bases, with 13 bases lying between them. The CDR3: CASSYRGGDTQYF. The CDR3 DNA reads as TGTGCCAGCAGCTACCGGGGTGGGGATACGCAGTATTTT.

The J gene is TRBJ1-1, the V gene TRBV18, with 9 positions matching TRBD1. Germline CDR1 is KGHSH and CDR2 is LQKENI. CDR3 length equals 15 residues. Losses at the gene ends were 1 base for V and 3 bases for J; bases not matched to a gene: 3. The CDR3, as DNA: TGTGCCAGCTCACCACGGACAGGGGTGGACACTGAAGCTTTCTTT. Protein: CASSPRTGVDTEAFF.

CDR3 bases: TGTGCCAGCAGCGATTTTAGGGGGGGCGAGCAGTACTTC. Its protein product is CASSDFRGGEQYF. V is TRBV7-3 and J is TRBJ2-7; D may be TRBD2 (7 bases). The V end lost 5 bases, the J end lost 6 bases, and 14 bases lay between the germline ends. Germline CDR1 is SGHTA and CDR2 is FQGTGA. The CDR3 runs 13 residues.

The genes are TRBV28 and TRBJ2-7; 7 bases fit TRBD1. CDR3 length equals 15 residues. J lost 1 base, V lost 6 bases, and 9 bases had no gene match. Germline V gives CDR1 MDHEN, CDR2 SYDVKM. CDR3 loop: CASSATTGRSYEQYF. DNA for the CDR3: TGTGCCAGCAGCGCCACGACAGGGCGGTCCTACGAGCAGTACTTC.

This clone showed up just a few times. The J gene is TRBJ2-1, the V gene TRBV25-1; 13 bases are a match to TRBD2. The V gene's germline CDR1 is MGHDK and CDR2 SYGVNS. Trimming took 2 bases from V and 8 from J; bases not matched to a gene: 3. The CDR3 runs to 15 residues. The CDR3 DNA is TGTGCCAGCAGTGAAGGACTAGCGGGGGCATATGAGCAGTTCTTC. This codes for CASSEGLAGAYEQFF.

The J gene is TRBJ2-3, the V gene TRBV11-3; unclear D gene. CDR3 size: 15 residues. V was pared by 1 base and J by 3 bases, with 11 bases between. Looked up from germline, CDR1 is SGHNT and CDR2 is YENEEA. The CDR3 sequence is CASSLGHPSTDTQYF. Written as DNA, the CDR3 is TGTGCCAGCAGCTTAGGACACCCATCAACAGATACGCAGTATTTT. Using reference TRBV11-3 and TRBJ2-3 for the parts outside the CDR3, the full variable domain is EAGVVQSPRYKIIEKKQPVAFWCNPISGHNTLYWYLQNLGQGPELLIRYENEEAVDDSQLPKDRFSAERLKGVDSTLKIQPAELGDSAVYLCASSLGHPSTDTQYFGPGTRLTVL.

The chain joins TRBV30 to TRBJ2-1; 8 bases align to TRBD2. Per the germline V gene, CDR1 is GTSNPN and CDR2 is SVGIG (reference sequence). This CDR3 has 14 residues. The ends lost 0 bases at V and 4 bases at J; junction bases unmatched: 2. CDR3: CAWSVQREYNEQFF. As DNA, the CDR3 is TGTGCCTGGAGTGTACAGCGGGAGTACAATGAGCAGTTCTTC.

The J gene is TRBJ1-1, the V gene TRBV7-9, with D maybe TRBD1 (6 bases). Germline-derived CDR1 and CDR2 are SEHNR and FQNEAQ (reference sequence). The CDR3 covers 15 residues. V dropped 0 bases and J dropped 6 bases, with 14 bases sitting between them. The DNA of the CDR3 is TGTGCCAGCAGCTTAGCGCTGGGGGCTAGGCCTGAAGCTTTCTTT. Amino acids: CASSLALGARPEAFF.

This clone has a handful of counts. This chain connects TRBV7-6 to TRBJ1-1, with TRBD1 matching 9 bases. The CDR3 spans 14 residues. The junction had 13 bases not matched to a gene; V was cut back by 6 bases and J by 11 bases. The germline CDR1 and CDR2 sequences are SGHVS and FNYEAQ. The CDR3 reads CASSPPGQGFFAFF. CDR3 DNA sequence: TGTGCCAGCAGTCCCCCGGGACAGGGTTTTTTCGCTTTCTTT. The whole variable domain, remainder taken from reference TRBV7-6 and TRBJ1-1, is GAGVSQSPRYKVTKRGQDVALRCDPISGHVSLYWYRQALGQGPEFLTYFNYEAQQDKSGLPNDRFSAERPEGSISTLTIQRTEQRDSAMYRCASSPPGQGFFAFFGQGTRLTVV.

V usage is TRBV6-6 and J usage is TRBJ1-1, with D perhaps TRBD1 (6 bases). The CDR3 sequence is 14 residues long. With 2 bases removed from V and 3 bases from J, the gap between germline ends came to 10 bases. Per germline, CDR1 MNHNY and CDR2 SVGAGI (reference sequence). The CDR3 region is CASSYGGADTEAFF. CDR3 coding DNA: TGTGCCAGCAGTTACGGGGGGGCTGACACTGAAGCTTTCTTT.

J is TRBJ2-5 and V is TRBV11-3, with D possibly being TRBD1 (5 bases). The CDR3 loop spans 13 amino acids. Germline CDR1 is SGHNT and CDR2 is YENEEA. V was cut by 1 base and J by 5 bases, with 8 bases left in between. The CDR3 loop reads CASSLARDETQYF. CDR3 DNA: TGTGCCAGCAGCTTAGCCAGGGATGAGACCCAGTACTTC.

The chain has TRBV11-2 and TRBJ1-5; TRBD1 matches 8 bases. Losses at the gene ends were 2 bases for V and 8 bases for J; bases not matched to a gene: 8. Germline values: CDR1 SGHAT, CDR2 FQNNGV. The CDR3 spans 15 residues. The CDR3 loop reads CASSLQGAFGEPQHF. CDR3 nucleotides: TGTGCCAGCAGCTTACAGGGGGCCTTTGGGGAGCCCCAGCATTTT.

The CDR3 region has the DNA TGTGCCAGCAGTGAAACGCGGGTCATACAAGAGACCCAGTACTTC. Protein sequence: CASSETRVIQETQYF. J is TRBJ2-5 and V is TRBV25-1; TRBD2 might be the D (5 bases). From germline, CDR1 is MGHDK and CDR2 SYGVNS. Between the trimmed V and J ends, which lost 2 bases and 2 bases, there was a span of 12 bases. CDR3 length: 15 residues.

V is TRBV2 and J is TRBJ2-7; the match to TRBD1 covers 10 bases. In germline, CDR1 is SNHLY, CDR2 FYNNEI. There are 14 residues in the CDR3. Losses at the gene ends were 6 bases for V and 7 bases for J; bases not matched to a gene: 9. Here the CDR3 reads CASRNRDRGKEQYF. The CDR3 DNA is TGTGCCAGCAGGAACCGGGACAGGGGCAAAGAGCAGTACTTC.

The chain joins TRBV10-3 to TRBJ1-1; 9 bases agree with TRBD1. J was trimmed by 6 bases and V by 6 bases; bases with no gene match: 8. This CDR3 comprises 14 residues. Germline values: CDR1 ENHRY, CDR2 SYGVKD. As DNA, the CDR3 is TGTGCCATCAGGAACGGACAGGGGTACGCTGAAGCTTTCTTT. This sequence encodes CAIRNGQGYAEAFF.

V is TRBV7-2 and J is TRBJ2-7; 11 bases map to TRBD1. CDR3 length: 16 residues. J gave up 5 bases and V 2 bases, and 8 bases lay outside the gene matches. Germline loops: CDR1 SGHTA, CDR2 FQGNSA. In DNA, the CDR3 is TGTGCCAGCAGCTTATTACCGGGACAGGGGGTGGACGAGCAGTACTTC. Protein product: CASSLLPGQGVDEQYF.

This clone was observed a few times. The chain links TRBV5-1 to TRBJ2-1, with 11 bases fitting TRBD2. CDR3 length: 16 residues. The trim removed 2 bases at V and 6 bases at J, leaving 7 bases unmatched. CDR1 and CDR2 (germline): SGHRS, YFSETQ. The CDR3 protein is CASSFETSGMSNEQFF. CDR3 DNA: TGCGCCAGCAGCTTTGAGACTAGCGGGATGTCCAATGAGCAGTTCTTC.

The rearrangement joins TRBV6-4 to TRBJ1-4; D might be TRBD1 (5 bases). Germline V gives CDR1 MRHNA, CDR2 SNTAGT. The CDR3 contains 15 residues. With 2 bases removed from V and 0 bases from J, the gap between germline ends came to 7 bases. CDR3 amino acids: CASSDDSATNEKLFF. In DNA, the CDR3 is TGTGCCAGCAGTGACGACAGCGCAACTAATGAAAAACTGTTTTTT.

This rearrangement joins TRBV7-2 to TRBJ1-5; D is possibly TRBD1 (5 bases). V shed 1 base and J shed 3 bases, with 10 bases lying between them. Germline CDR1 is SGHTA and CDR2 is FQGNSA. The CDR3 is made up of 15 amino acids. The CDR3, as DNA: TGTGCCAGCAGCTTAGGCCAGGGCCTCAATCAGCCCCAGCATTTT. It specifies CASSLGQGLNQPQHF. The full variable domain, in which reference TRBV7-2 and TRBJ1-5 provide the parts outside the CDR3, is GAGVSQSPSNKVTEKGKDVELRCDPISGHTALYWYRQSLGQGLEFLIYFQGNSAPDKSGLPSDRFSAERTGGSVSTLTIQRTQQEDSAVYLCASSLGQGLNQPQHFGDGTRLSIL.

The chain has TRBV13 and TRBJ2-6; D not certain. V was shortened by 6 bases and J by 4 bases, with 13 bases between the two germline ends. Germline-derived CDR1 and CDR2 are PRHDT and FYEKMQ (reference sequence). This CDR3 has 15 amino acids. CDR3 sequence (DNA): TGTGCCAGCAGTCCCATTTCCGAGGGGGCCAACGTCCTGACTTTC. Translation: CASSPISEGANVLTF.

The chain combines TRBV18 with TRBJ1-2; D gene unclear. The CDR3 has 13 amino acids. The V and J ends lost 2 bases and 7 bases respectively, with 11 bases between them. Germline lookup yields CDR1 KGHSH and CDR2 LQKENI. CDR3 sequence (DNA): TGTGCCAGCTCACCAGAGGGCGTAAGTGGCTACACCTTC. This encodes CASSPEGVSGYTF. Variable domain in full (rest from reference TRBV18 and TRBJ1-2): NAGVMQNPRHLVRRRGQEARLRCSPMKGHSHVYWYRQLPEEGLKFMVYLQKENIIDESGMPKERFSAEFPKEGPSILRIQQVVRGDSAAYFCASSPEGVSGYTFGSGTRLTVV.

This clone was detected only once. This chain joins TRBV19 and TRBJ2-3; D may be TRBD1 (5 bases). Germline assignment: CDR1 LNHDA and CDR2 SQIVND (reference sequence). This CDR3 spans 14 amino acids. The V gene lost 10 bases and the J gene lost 1 base, with 15 bases spanning the gap. CDR3 residues: CATSIGAGTDTQYF. The CDR3 DNA is TGTGCCACCTCCATTGGGGCAGGCACAGATACGCAGTATTTT.

The rearrangement links TRBV5-1 to TRBJ1-4, with TRBD1 as a possible D gene (6 bases). The V and J ends lost 4 bases and 8 bases respectively, with 15 bases between them. CDR3 length: 14 amino acids. In germline, CDR1 is SGHRS, CDR2 YFSETQ. The CDR3: CASSPQGHGEKLFF. CDR3 nucleotide sequence: TGCGCCAGCAGCCCCCAGGGGCACGGGGAAAAACTGTTTTTT.

The chain employs TRBV18 and TRBJ1-1, with 7 bases matching TRBD1. V shed 1 base and J 6 bases; nucleotides not matched to a gene: 2. The CDR3 spans 13 residues. CDR1 and CDR2 from the germline V gene are KGHSH and LQKENI. DNA for the CDR3: TGTGCCAGCTCACCACACCAGGGGGCTGAAGCTTTCTTT. It is translated as CASSPHQGAEAFF.

The CDR3 coding sequence is TGTGCTAGTGGTTTGGGGGGGGCTGAAGCTTTCTTT. It yields the protein CASGLGGAEAFF. The chain employs TRBV12-5 and TRBJ1-1, with a tentative D call TRBD1 (5 bases). Per germline, CDR1 LGHNT and CDR2 FRNRAP. The CDR3 covers 12 residues. The germline V and J ends were trimmed by 1 base and 6 bases, with 6 bases remaining between them.

The V call is TRBV5-4, the J call TRBJ1-2; 7 bases map to TRBD1. V dropped 1 base and J dropped 3; count of bases not matched to a gene: 6. CDR3 length: 15 amino acids. Germline assignment: CDR1 SGHNT and CDR2 YYREEE (reference sequence). The CDR3 nucleotides are TGTGCCAGCAGCTTGATTCGACAGGGAGACTATGGCTACACCTTC. Amino acid sequence: CASSLIRQGDYGYTF.

The CDR3 DNA reads as TGTGCCAGCAGCTCCACCCCTAGCGGACAGCAGTTCTTC. Encoded protein: CASSSTPSGQQFF. This chain connects TRBV5-4 to TRBJ2-1; 7 positions agree with TRBD2. The CDR3 runs 13 residues. V was clipped by 3 bases and J by 11 bases; unmatched bases: 8. Germline loops: CDR1 SGHNT, CDR2 YYREEE (reference sequence). The full variable domain, its missing parts supplied by reference TRBV5-4 and TRBJ2-1, is ETGVTQSPTHLIKTRGQQVTLRCSSQSGHNTVSWYQQALGQGPQFIFQYYREEENGRGNFPPRFSGLQFPNYSSELNVNALELDDSALYLCASSSTPSGQQFFGPGTRLTVL.